The T cell receptor (beta chain) described here comes from a study of blood T cell repertoires in COVID-19. This CDR3 contains 14 residues. Germline CDR1 reads KGHDR; CDR2 reads SFDVKD. The V end lost 9 bases, the J end lost 2 bases, and 15 bases lay between the germline ends. Profiling relied on immunoSEQ multiplex PCR, and the TCRdb table lists in-frame clones only, not all of them. This table holds fewer than 90,000 clones, around 88% found once. This clone was recorded only once. V is TRBV24-1 and J is TRBJ1-1, with D possibly TRBD1 on 6 matching bases. The sample consisted of peripheral blood. This clonotype was obtained from a man in his 60s with acute or convalescent COVID-19. Written as DNA, the CDR3 is TGTGCCACCCGGGGCAGGGGAAAAAACACTGAAGCTTTCTTT. The encoded protein is CATRGRGKNTEAFF.